The present T cell receptor (beta chain) was sequenced within a study of T cells in Graves' hyperthyroidism and ophthalmopathy. Researchers amplified the TCR beta CDR3 regions from RNA transcripts. First-round RT-PCR of the TCR CDR3 relied on the HTBI primer set. One entry per CDR3 protein, called by TCRdb with MiXCR from the multiplex PCR reads. The data show over 700,000 distinct CDR3 sequences, approximately 40% seen once. Not enrolled were patients with uncontrolled infection, other autoimmune disease, pregnancy or lactation. This clonotype was counted many times. This CDR3 contains 13 residues. With 6 bases removed from V and 5 bases from J, the gap between germline ends came to 11 bases. CDR1 LNHDA and CDR2 SQIVND come from the germline V gene (reference sequence).

The rearrangement uses TRBV19 and TRBJ1-5; D possibly corresponds to TRBD1 (5 bases). Input material: blood. The clonotype comes from a man between 18 and 29 years old with Graves' hyperthyroidism. DNA for the CDR3: TGTGCCAGTAGCCCTCCGGGGGATCAGCCCCAGCATTTT. Translation: CASSPPGDQPQHF.